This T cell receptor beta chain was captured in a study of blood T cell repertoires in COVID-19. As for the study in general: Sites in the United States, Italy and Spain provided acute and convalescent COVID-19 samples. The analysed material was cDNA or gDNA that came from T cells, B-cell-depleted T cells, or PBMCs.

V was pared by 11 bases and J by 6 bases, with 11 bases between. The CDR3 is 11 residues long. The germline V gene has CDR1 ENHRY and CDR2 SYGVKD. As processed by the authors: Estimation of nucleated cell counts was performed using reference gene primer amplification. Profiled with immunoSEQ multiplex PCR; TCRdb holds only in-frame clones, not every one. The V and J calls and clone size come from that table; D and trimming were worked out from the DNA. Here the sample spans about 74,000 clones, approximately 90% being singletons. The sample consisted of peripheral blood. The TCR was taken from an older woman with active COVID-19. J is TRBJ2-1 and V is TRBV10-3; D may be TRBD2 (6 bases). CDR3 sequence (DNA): TGTGCCTGCGGAGGGGTCAATGAGCAGTTCTTC. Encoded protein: CACGGVNEQFF.